This TCR beta chain comes out of a study of T cells in Graves' hyperthyroidism and ophthalmopathy. This clonotype was detected many times. Germline values: CDR1 DFQATT, CDR2 SNEGSKA (reference sequence). The CDR3 sequence is 17 residues long. With 3 bases clipped from V and 2 bases from J, the junction kept 13 bases outside the gene matches. Patients having uncontrolled infection, another autoimmune disease, pregnancy or lactation were not included. Amplification of TCR beta CDR3 regions used RNA as the template. The HTBI primer set was used in a first-round RT-PCR of the TCR CDR3. A single record per CDR3 protein comes from TCRdb applying MiXCR to the multiplex PCR reads. The sample shows around 350,000 distinct CDR3 sequences, roughly 15% of them seen only once.

This TCR was recovered from a woman between 25 and 40 years old with Graves' ophthalmopathy. Sequencing input: blood. This sequence joins TRBV20-1 and TRBJ2-7; the match to TRBD2 covers 10 bases. Written as DNA, the CDR3 is TGCAGTGCTAGTACACAGCAACTAGCGGGGAGAACCTACGAGCAGTACTTC. Its translation is CSASTQQLAGRTYEQYF.